These 22 T cell receptor beta chains originate from one sample sequenced in a study of T cell clonality in common variable immunodeficiency. The study's findings and limits: In common variable immunodeficiency, TCR beta chains reportedly carried fewer deletions and N-nucleotide insertions.

Their antigens remain unidentified. The table came from immunoSEQ multiplex PCR; TCRdb's copy has only in-frame clones and leaves some out. Recorded here are tens of thousands of clones, none singletons. Sequencing input: peripheral blood mononuclear cells. These receptors were collected from a human donor with common variable immunodeficiency.

This clone has ten or more counts. The CDR3 is cut off 3 residues early in the read; its end comes from the germline J gene. The V call is TRBV7-2, the J call TRBJ1-6, with D unclear. Germline CDR1 is SGHTA and CDR2 is FQGNSA. V lost 1 base to trimming and J lost 10 bases, with 11 bases between them. The CDR3 runs to 14 residues. Incomplete CDR3 DNA: TGTGCCAGCAGCTTAGTTCCAGTCCAATCACCC. As protein: CASSLVPVQSP. The CDR3 in its entirety is CASSLVPVQSPLHF. Full variable domain (missing parts from reference TRBV7-2 and TRBJ1-6): GAGVSQSPSNKVTEKGKDVELRCDPISGHTALYWYRQSLGQGLEFLIYFQGNSAPDKSGLPSDRFSAERTGGSVSTLTIQRTQQEDSAVYLCASSLVPVQSPLHFGNGTRLTVT.

This clone was observed at least ten times. The read stops 3 residues short of the end of the CDR3; the missing end is completed from the germline J gene. The chain employs TRBV5-6 and TRBJ2-7; 10 bases line up with TRBD1. The CDR3 loop spans 15 amino acids. The ends lost 4 bases at V and 4 bases at J; junction bases unmatched: 8. From germline, CDR1 is SGHDT and CDR2 YYEEEE. The part of the CDR3 DNA that was read is TGTGCCAGCAGCGCGGGACAGGGGTCCCCTTACGAG. This sequence encodes CASSAGQGSPYE. The whole CDR3 reads CASSAGQGSPYEQYF.

This clone occurred many times. The missing CDR3 end, 3 residues past where the read stops, is filled in from the germline J gene. This rearrangement joins TRBV18 to TRBJ1-5; 7 nucleotides match TRBD1. CDR1 is KGHSH, CDR2 LQKENI, per germline. CDR3 length equals 14 residues. The J segment lost 3 bases and the V segment lost 4 bases, leaving 3 bases of the junction unmatched. The CDR3 bases that were read are TGTGCCAGCTCACACGGGACAGACAATCAGCCC. Translated, it gives CASSHGTDNQP. The full CDR3 protein is CASSHGTDNQPQHF.

This clone was recorded many times. The read falls 3 residues short of the CDR3 end, and the missing part is taken from the germline J gene. The sample has other DNA sequences that encode this CDR3 too. The J gene is TRBJ1-1, the V gene TRBV2; the D gene is possibly TRBD1 (5 bases). Germline V CDR1 and CDR2: SNHLY, FYNNEI. The CDR3 runs to 13 residues. V was shortened by 4 bases and J by 3 bases, with 9 bases between the two germline ends. The sequenced CDR3 bases are TGTGCCAGCAGTGGGGGGGTGTACACTGAA. This encodes CASSGGVYTE. Given in full, the CDR3 is CASSGGVYTEAFF.

This clone was detected ten times or more. Read sequence stops 3 residues before the CDR3 end, and the germline J gene provides the missing end. The chain joins TRBV7-3 to TRBJ2-3, with 10 nucleotides matching TRBD1. Trimming cost V 4 bases and J 6 bases; bases outside gene matches: 10. The CDR3 has 16 residues. Germline V CDR1 and CDR2: SGHTA, FQGTGA. The CDR3 DNA, read in part, is TGTGCCAGCAGCTCCAGCCCTGGACAGGGGGGGGATACG. It encodes CASSSSPGQGGDT. The entire CDR3 protein reads CASSSSPGQGGDTQYF.

This clone appeared many times. The sequenced fragment ends 3 residues before the CDR3 boundary, so the rest is inferred from the germline J gene. The chain is built from TRBV19 and TRBJ1-5; TRBD1 is a possible D gene (5 bases). From germline, CDR1 is LNHDA and CDR2 SQIVND (reference sequence). CDR3 length: 13 amino acids. Trimming removed 5 bases at V and 3 bases at J, with 8 bases between. CDR3 loop: CASSPGLNQPQHF. Partial CDR3 DNA: TGTGCCAGTAGTCCGGGACTCAATCAGCCC.

Many counts were recorded for this clone. The CDR3 is cut off 3 residues early in the read; its end comes from the germline J gene. The chain combines TRBV29-1 with TRBJ1-1; 7 bases fit TRBD1. Losses at the gene ends were 6 bases for V and 3 bases for J; bases not matched to a gene: 7. This CDR3 is built from 13 residues. CDR1 SQVTM and CDR2 ANQGSEA come from the germline V gene. The CDR3 DNA, read in part, is TGCAGCGTCTCGACAGGGTTGGACACTGAA. Its translation is CSVSTGLDTE. The whole CDR3 reads CSVSTGLDTEAFF. The full variable domain, rest sourced from reference TRBV29-1 and TRBJ1-1, is SAVISQKPSRDICQRGTSLTIQCQVDSQVTMMFWYRQQPGQSLTLIATANQGSEATYESGFVIDKFPISRPNLTFSTLTVSNMSPEDSSIYLCSVSTGLDTEAFFGQGTRLTVV.

This clone was detected many times. The DNA ends 3 residues before the CDR3 does, and the rest of the CDR3 is filled in from the germline J gene. This rearrangement joins TRBV5-6 to TRBJ1-1, with TRBD1 identical over 7 bases. This CDR3 is built from 13 residues. The germline V gene has CDR1 SGHDT and CDR2 YYEEEE. V lost 4 bases and J lost 6; bases outside the gene matches: 6. Here the CDR3 reads CASSLDRAPEAFF. The part of the CDR3 DNA that was read is TGTGCCAGCAGCCTCGACAGGGCCCCTGAA.

This clone was observed at least ten times. The missing CDR3 end, 3 residues past where the read stops, is filled in from the germline J gene. J is TRBJ2-1 and V is TRBV5-1; TRBD1 aligns across 11 bases. The CDR3 extends over 17 amino acids. The ends lost 0 bases at V and 4 bases at J; junction bases unmatched: 6. Germline CDR1 and CDR2: SGHRS and YFSETQ. The CDR3 bases that were read are TGCGCCAGCAGCTTGGCGGGGTGGGACAGGGGGTACAATGAG. It yields the protein CASSLAGWDRGYNE. The CDR3 as a whole reads CASSLAGWDRGYNEQFF. Combining the CDR3 with reference TRBV5-1 and TRBJ2-1 gives the whole variable domain KAGVTQTPRYLIKTRGQQVTLSCSPISGHRSVSWYQQTPGQGLQFLFEYFSETQRNKGNFPGRFSGRQFSNSRSEMNVSTLELGDSALYLCASSLAGWDRGYNEQFFGPGTRLTVL.

This clone was counted ten times or more. The missing CDR3 end, 3 residues past where the read stops, is filled in from the germline J gene. This sequence joins TRBV7-2 and TRBJ1-2; possible D gene TRBD1, 6 bases. The CDR3 is 13 residues long. Trimming removed 5 bases from V and 3 bases from J, with 10 bases in between. CDR1 SGHTA and CDR2 FQGNSA come from the germline V gene. This chain's CDR3 is CASSLWGHYGYTF. The sequenced CDR3 bases are TGTGCCAGCAGCCTGTGGGGGCACTATGGC. The variable domain in full, with the rest retrieved from reference TRBV7-2 and TRBJ1-2, is GAGVSQSPSNKVTEKGKDVELRCDPISGHTALYWYRQSLGQGLEFLIYFQGNSAPDKSGLPSDRFSAERTGGSVSTLTIQRTQQEDSAVYLCASSLWGHYGYTFGSGTRLTVV.

This clone was seen ten or more times. The CDR3 extends 3 residues past the end of the read, so its final part is completed from the germline J gene. The V and J genes are TRBV20-1 and TRBJ1-6, with 10 bases aligning to TRBD1. V lost 5 bases, J lost 7 bases, and 2 bases stayed unmatched. There are 13 residues in the CDR3. Germline V gives CDR1 DFQATT, CDR2 SNEGSKA (reference sequence). The CDR3 loop is CSAVGQGNSPLHF. The CDR3 bases that were read are TGCAGTGCTGTGGGACAGGGGAATTCACCC.

This clone was counted at least ten times. Read data end 3 residues before the CDR3 end; the end is taken from the germline J gene. The chain carries TRBV18 and TRBJ2-2, with D perhaps TRBD1 (6 bases). The CDR3 length is 16 residues. Trimming shortened V by 0 bases and J by 5 bases, and 13 bases separated the two germline ends. Germline V CDR1 and CDR2: KGHSH, LQKENI. The CDR3: CASSPPTAGDTGELFF. The sequenced CDR3 bases are TGTGCCAGCTCACCACCTACGGCAGGGGATACCGGGGAG.

This clone was counted many times. Coverage ceases 3 residues before the CDR3 finishes, and the germline J gene fills in the end. The genes are TRBV7-2 and TRBJ2-3; possibly TRBD1 for D (6 bases). There are 17 residues in the CDR3. Germline V gene data show CDR1 as SGHTA and CDR2 as FQGNSA. Trimming pared 0 bases from V and 4 bases from J, leaving 17 bases between. The CDR3 bases that were read are TGTGCCAGCAGCTTAGCGCGGAGACAGGCTGCGGCAGATACG. It encodes CASSLARRQAAADT. The complete CDR3 reads CASSLARRQAAADTQYF.

Relative to its sample, this clone is medium-sized. The read terminates 3 residues ahead of where the CDR3 ends, so the germline J gene completes it. The gene calls are TRBV29-1 and TRBJ2-7; D is unclear. CDR1 and CDR2 (germline): SQVTM, ANQGSEA. This CDR3 region has 12 residues. V dropped 0 bases and J dropped 2 bases, with 5 bases sitting between them. Incomplete CDR3 DNA: TGCAGCGTTGAAGATTCAACCTACGAG. Protein product: CSVEDSTYE. The whole CDR3 sequence is CSVEDSTYEQYF.

This clone was recorded at least ten times. The read terminates 3 residues before the CDR3 end, so the remaining end is supplied by the germline J gene. The chain couples TRBV6-2 or TRBV6-3 to TRBJ2-2; 7 bases map to TRBD1. The CDR3 covers 13 residues. Germline values: CDR1 MNHEY, CDR2 SVGEGT. V lost 5 bases to trimming and J lost 6 bases; unmatched junction nucleotides: 3. CDR3 residues: CASSPQGAGELFF. The covered CDR3 bases are TGTGCCAGCAGTCCTCAGGGGGCCGGGGAG.

This clone was counted ten times or more. The DNA ends 3 residues before the CDR3 does, and the rest of the CDR3 is filled in from the germline J gene. The chain couples TRBV4-2 to TRBJ2-7, with 8 bases identical to TRBD1. This CDR3 region has 17 residues. The V segment lost 3 bases and the J segment 2 bases; nucleotides outside the gene matches: 12. Germline CDR1 LGHNA, CDR2 YNFKEQ. The part of the CDR3 DNA that was read is TGTGCCAGCAGCCAGGAACTTAGACCGGGACAGGCCTACGAG. Its protein is CASSQELRPGQAYE. The entire CDR3 sequence reads CASSQELRPGQAYEQYF.

This clone was seen at least ten times. The read gets to within 3 residues of the CDR3 end, and the germline J gene fills in the rest. The V call is TRBV7-6, the J call TRBJ2-3, with 7 bases fitting TRBD2. The V and J ends lost 5 bases and 5 bases, in that order; junction bases with no gene match: 7. CDR1 is SGHVS and CDR2 is FNYEAQ in the germline V gene. This CDR3 region has 14 residues. The DNA read from the CDR3 is TGTGCCAGCAGCCAGGACCCGGGGGGAGATACG. Protein sequence: CASSQDPGGDT. The whole CDR3 protein is CASSQDPGGDTQYF.

This clone was found many times. The CDR3 is cut off 3 residues early in the read; its end comes from the germline J gene. The chain carries TRBV6-2 or TRBV6-3 and TRBJ1-5; 10 nucleotides line up with TRBD1. The length of the CDR3 is 16 residues. J gave up 3 bases and V 5 bases, and 7 bases lay outside the gene matches. Germline V gene lookup returns CDR1 MNHEY and CDR2 SVGEGT. The CDR3 bases that were read are TGTGCCAGCAGTCCCCGCGGGACAGGGGTCAATCAGCCC. This sequence encodes CASSPRGTGVNQP. The complete CDR3 protein is CASSPRGTGVNQPQHF.

In its sample, this clone was seen many times. The sequenced fragment ends 3 residues before the CDR3 boundary, so the rest is inferred from the germline J gene. This chain joins TRBV2 and TRBJ1-3; D is possibly TRBD1 (5 bases). The V end was cut by 7 bases, the J end by 2 bases, with 15 bases between. CDR3 length equals 15 residues. The germline V gene encodes CDR1 SNHLY and CDR2 FYNNEI. CDR3 DNA, as far as it was read: TGTGCCAGCATGAAAGAACAGGCGGCTGGAAACACC. It codes for CASMKEQAAGNT. The whole CDR3 reads CASMKEQAAGNTIYF.

In its sample, this clone was seen many times. From the germline J gene comes the end of the CDR3, since the read stops 3 residues before it. The chain carries TRBV7-2 and TRBJ1-1; D is unresolved. Germline V lookup: CDR1 SGHTA, CDR2 FQGNSA. CDR3 size: 12 residues. The CDR3 protein is CASSLAQAEAFF. Incomplete CDR3 DNA: TGTGCCAGCAGCTTAGCCCAAGCAGAA.

This clone was seen at least ten times. The read terminates 3 residues ahead of where the CDR3 ends, so the germline J gene completes it. V usage is TRBV5-1 and J usage is TRBJ1-1, with TRBD1 matching over 9 bases. CDR1 and CDR2 (germline): SGHRS, YFSETQ. V lost 4 bases to trimming and J lost 5 bases; unmatched junction nucleotides: 3. The CDR3 is 13 amino acids. CDR3 sequence reads: CASSRTGETEAFF. CDR3 bases read: TGCGCCAGCAGCCGGACAGGGGAAACTGAA. The variable domain in full, with the rest retrieved from reference TRBV5-1 and TRBJ1-1, is KAGVTQTPRYLIKTRGQQVTLSCSPISGHRSVSWYQQTPGQGLQFLFEYFSETQRNKGNFPGRFSGRQFSNSRSEMNVSTLELGDSALYLCASSRTGETEAFFGQGTRLTVV.

In this sample, this clone turned up many times. The read halts 3 residues ahead of the CDR3 end, with the missing end drawn from the germline J gene. V is TRBV2 and J is TRBJ2-1; the match to TRBD2 covers 13 bases. CDR3 size: 14 residues. Germline V lookup: CDR1 SNHLY, CDR2 FYNNEI. With V trimmed by 4 bases and J by 9 bases, 3 bases remained unmatched. The CDR3 region is CASSVTSGGTEQFF. The covered CDR3 bases are TGTGCCAGCAGTGTGACTAGCGGGGGGACTGAG.